These T cell receptor beta chains were read from a single sample in a study of CD8+ T cells in alopecia areata. Repertoires were generated with immunoSEQ multiplex PCR, while TCRdb's copy carries only in-frame clones and drops some. Of some 170,000 clones in the sample, roughly 50% were seen once. The material sequenced was CD8+ T cells sorted from blood, taken at week 24, from a patient treated with tofacitinib. The receptors come from a human donor with alopecia areata. CDR3s include the opening cysteine and the closing phenylalanine or tryptophan. A D gene is named only where the DNA matches it firmly. The size field is filled for only some rows; it gives once, few, many or a size class.

TRBV14	TRBJ2-3	TRBD1	once	CASSHTTGGQDTQYF	TGTGCCAGCAGCCATACGACAGGGGGACAAGATACGCAGTATTTT
TRBV19	TRBJ2-3	-	few	CASSTVPEDTQYF	TGTGCCAGTAGCACCGTACCCGAAGATACGCAGTATTTT
TRBV7-2	TRBJ2-3	-	-	CASSSHYRATDTQYF	TGTGCCAGCAGCTCCCATTACAGGGCCACAGATACGCAGTATTTT
TRBV27	TRBJ2-7	TRBD1	-	CASSRDRQAYEQYF	TGTGCCAGCAGTAGGGACAGACAAGCCTACGAGCAGTACTTC
TRBV7-9	TRBJ2-7	TRBD1	-	CAGGQGGEQYF	TGTGCCGGGGGACAGGGTGGCGAGCAGTACTTC
TRBV14	TRBJ1-2	-	few	CASSQVDGVAYGYTF	TGTGCCAGCAGCCAAGTCGACGGGGTGGCCTATGGCTACACCTTC
TRBV25-1	TRBJ2-3	-	-	CASRTGPDTQYF	TGTGCCAGCAGAACAGGGCCAGATACGCAGTATTTT
TRBV14	TRBJ2-7	TRBD1	few	CASSPGQGAYEQYF	TGTGCCAGCAGCCCGGGACAGGGGGCCTACGAGCAGTACTTC
TRBV29-1	TRBJ2-1	-	-	CSAEGGVSYNEQFF	TGCAGCGCCGAGGGGGGGGTGTCCTACAATGAGCAGTTCTTC
TRBV27	TRBJ2-6	TRBD1	-	CASSGGQGAGANVLTF	TGTGCCAGCAGTGGGGGACAGGGAGCTGGGGCCAACGTCCTGACTTTC
TRBV29-1	TRBJ1-2	TRBD1	-	CSVAAGGRNYGYTF	TGCAGCGTTGCCGCAGGGGGCCGTAACTATGGCTACACCTTC
TRBV30	TRBJ2-1	-	-	CAHAGQSPNEQFF	TGTGCTCATGCGGGACAGAGTCCCAATGAGCAGTTCTTC
TRBV7-9	TRBJ2-5	-	few	CASNIVEETQYF	TGTGCCAGCAACATCGTTGAGGAGACCCAGTACTTC
TRBV7-9	TRBJ1-5	-	few	CASSQTGSQPQHF	TGTGCCAGCAGCCAGACAGGCAGTCAGCCCCAGCATTTT
TRBV4-3	TRBJ2-7	-	few	CASSQDTGPYEQYF	TGCGCCAGCAGCCAAGATACAGGCCCCTACGAGCAGTACTTC
TRBV5-1	TRBJ1-1	-	-	CASSLGRGMNTEAFF	TGCGCCAGCAGCTTGGGTCGGGGAATGAACACTGAAGCTTTCTTT
TRBV9	TRBJ1-5	-	-	CASSVADSNQPQHF	TGTGCCAGCAGCGTAGCTGACAGCAATCAGCCCCAGCATTTT
TRBV29-1	TRBJ1-2	-	-	CSVETSLDYGYTF	TGCAGCGTTGAAACCAGTCTCGACTATGGCTACACCTTC
TRBV15	TRBJ2-7	-	few	CATSRARGSGYEQYF	TGTGCCACCAGCAGAGCCAGGGGATCAGGCTACGAGCAGTACTTC
TRBV5-1	TRBJ1-1	-	once	CASSLSVANTEAFF	TGCGCCAGCAGCTTGTCGGTGGCGAACACTGAAGCTTTCTTT
TRBV9	TRBJ2-3	TRBD2	-	CASSVESGGTSTDTQYF	TGTGCCAGCAGCGTTGAAAGCGGGGGGACTAGCACAGATACGCAGTATTTT
TRBV29-1	TRBJ1-1	-	few	CSVLKTHKAFF	TGCAGCGTCCTGAAGACCCATAAAGCTTTCTTT
TRBV7-8	TRBJ1-5	-	-	CASSLGFNQPQHF	TGTGCCAGCAGCTTAGGATTCAATCAGCCCCAGCATTTT
TRBV9	TRBJ1-1	-	-	CASSVGSMNTEAFF	TGTGCCAGCAGCGTAGGCTCCATGAACACTGAAGCTTTCTTT
TRBV25-1	TRBJ1-6	-	few	CASSVSSYNSPLHF	TGTGCCAGCAGTGTTAGCTCCTATAATTCACCCCTCCACTTT
TRBV4-3	TRBJ2-1	TRBD2	-	CASSQLAGTNNEQFF	TGCGCCAGCAGCCAGCTAGCGGGGACCAACAATGAGCAGTTCTTC
TRBV29-1	TRBJ1-2	-	-	CSAEDHINYGYTF	TGCAGCGCCGAGGACCATATTAACTATGGCTACACCTTC
TRBV5-1	TRBJ2-3	TRBD2	-	CASSPRTSQDTQYF	TGCGCCAGCAGCCCCCGGACTAGCCAAGATACGCAGTATTTT
TRBV13	TRBJ1-1	-	-	CASSVRGNTEAFF	TGTGCCAGCAGCGTCAGGGGGAACACTGAAGCTTTCTTT